This T cell receptor (beta chain) was captured in a study of chemoradiotherapy in HPV16-positive cancers. Regarding the study as a whole: During treatment, candidate HPV-specific clones and E7-related motifs expanded in tumor.

Sequencing used immunoSEQ multiplex PCR; TCRdb keeps in-frame clones, though not all of them. The sample has over 10,000 clones, around 77% seen once. Trimming stripped 1 base from V and 0 bases from J, with 8 bases between. Germline values: CDR1 LGHNA, CDR2 YSLEER. CDR3 size: 15 residues. Details on this clone: Its cognate antigen is unknown.

Over chemoradiotherapy, repertoires were sampled more than once. This material was acquired from a patient who underwent chemoradiotherapy. V gene TRBV4-3 combines with J gene TRBJ2-3, with D maybe TRBD2 (6 bases). This receptor was taken from a human donor with HPV-associated anogenital cancer. The CDR3, as DNA: TGCGCCAGCAGCCAAGCGGGGGTTAGCACAGATACGCAGTATTTT. As protein: CASSQAGVSTDTQYF.